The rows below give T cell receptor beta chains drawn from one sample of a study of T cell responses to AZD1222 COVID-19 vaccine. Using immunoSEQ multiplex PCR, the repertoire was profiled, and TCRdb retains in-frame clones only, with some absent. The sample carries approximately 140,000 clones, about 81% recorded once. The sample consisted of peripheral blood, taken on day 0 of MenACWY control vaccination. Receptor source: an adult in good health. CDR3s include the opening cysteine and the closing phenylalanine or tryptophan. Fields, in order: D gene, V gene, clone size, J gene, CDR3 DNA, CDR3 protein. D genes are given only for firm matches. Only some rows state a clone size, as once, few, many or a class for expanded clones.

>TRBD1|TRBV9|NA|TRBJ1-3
TGTGCCAGCAGCCAGGACAGGGGGGACGGAAACACCATATATTTT
CASSQDRGDGNTIYF
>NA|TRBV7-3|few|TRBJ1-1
TGTGCCAGCAGCTTAGGCATGGGCACTGAAGCTTTCTTT
CASSLGMGTEAFF
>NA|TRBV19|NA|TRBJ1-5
TGTGCCAGTACGGGGGGGTTTAGCAATCAGCCCCAGCATTTT
CASTGGFSNQPQHF
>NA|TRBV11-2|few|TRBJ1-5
TGTGCCAGCAGCTTGGGTCGAGGAAACCAGCCCCAGCATTTT
CASSLGRGNQPQHF
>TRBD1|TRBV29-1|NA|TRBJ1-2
TGCAGCGTTGGCACAGGGGAAAGGGGCTACACCTTC
CSVGTGERGYTF
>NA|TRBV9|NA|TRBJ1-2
TGTGCCAGCAGCCACGATATTACGGCCTATGGCTACACCTTC
CASSHDITAYGYTF
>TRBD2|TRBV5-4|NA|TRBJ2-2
TGTGCCAGCAGCGCGACTAGCGGAGCGGCGACCGGGGAGCTGTTTTTT
CASSATSGAATGELFF
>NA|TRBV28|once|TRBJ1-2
TGTGCCAGCAGTTTTACGGGGAACTATGGCTACACCTTC
CASSFTGNYGYTF
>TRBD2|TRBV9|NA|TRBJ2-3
TGTGCCAGCAGCGTAGACGTAGCGGGGGGCACAGATACGCAGTATTTT
CASSVDVAGGTDTQYF
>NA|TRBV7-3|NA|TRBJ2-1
TGTGCCAGCAGCAATAGGGGCAACAATGAGCAGTTCTTC
CASSNRGNNEQFF
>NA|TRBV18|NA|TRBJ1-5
TGTGCCAGCTCATCTTCCGGGCGATACAATCAGCCCCAGCATTTT
CASSSSGRYNQPQHF
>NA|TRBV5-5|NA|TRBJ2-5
TGTGCCAGCAGCTTGGCCGGGGGAGAGACCCAGTACTTC
CASSLAGGETQYF
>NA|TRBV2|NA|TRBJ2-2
TGTGCCAGCACCCCCCCTGGAAGCACATACACCGGCGGGGAGCTGTTTTTT
CASTPPGSTYTGGELFF
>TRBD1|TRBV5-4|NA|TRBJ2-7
TGTGCCAGCAGCTCGTACAAGGGACAGGGGGCGGGCGAGCAGTACTTC
CASSSYKGQGAGEQYF
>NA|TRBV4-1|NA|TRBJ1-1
TGCGCCAGCAGCCTTGAAAGGAACACTGAAGCTTTCTTT
CASSLERNTEAFF
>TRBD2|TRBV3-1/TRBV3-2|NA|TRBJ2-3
TGTGCCAGCAGCCCCGGACGCGGGGGGAAGGCAGATACGCAGTATTTT
CASSPGRGGKADTQYF
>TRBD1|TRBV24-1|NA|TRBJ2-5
TGTGCCACCAGTGACCCTAGACAGGGGGCCCAAGAGACCCAGTACTTC
CATSDPRQGAQETQYF
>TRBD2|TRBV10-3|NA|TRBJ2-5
TGTGCCATCAGTGAGTCCGGGGGGGACCAAGAGACCCAGTACTTC
CAISESGGDQETQYF
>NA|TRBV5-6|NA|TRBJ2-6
TGTGCCAGCAGCTCCCGCCCATCCTCTGGGGCCAACGTCCTGACTTTC
CASSSRPSSGANVLTF